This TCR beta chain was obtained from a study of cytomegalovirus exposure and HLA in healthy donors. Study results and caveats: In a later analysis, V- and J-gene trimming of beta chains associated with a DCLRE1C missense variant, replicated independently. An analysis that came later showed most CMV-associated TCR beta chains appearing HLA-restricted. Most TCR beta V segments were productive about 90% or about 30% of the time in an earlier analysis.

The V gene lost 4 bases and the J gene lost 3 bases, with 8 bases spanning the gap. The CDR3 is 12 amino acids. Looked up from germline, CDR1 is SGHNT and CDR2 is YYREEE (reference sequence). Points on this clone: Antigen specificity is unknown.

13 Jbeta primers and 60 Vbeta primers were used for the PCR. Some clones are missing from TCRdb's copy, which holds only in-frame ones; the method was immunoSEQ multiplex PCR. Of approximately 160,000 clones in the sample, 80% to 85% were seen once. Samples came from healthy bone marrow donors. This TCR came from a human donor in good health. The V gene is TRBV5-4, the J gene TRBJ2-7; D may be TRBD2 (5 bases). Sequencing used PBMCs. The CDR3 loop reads CASSHRGYEQYF. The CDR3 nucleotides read TGTGCCAGCAGCCATCGGGGCTACGAGCAGTACTTC.